This is a list of T cell receptor beta chains from one sample in a study of T cell repertoires in cytomegalovirus infection. TCRdb independently ran MiXCR on the reads; one entry per CDR3 protein. Among roughly 76,000 distinct CDR3 sequences listed, approximately 3.7% were seen once. The sample consisted of PBMCs. The receptors originated from a human donor in good health (CMV status not recorded). Some clones in this sample may be carry-over from other donors' samples. Each CDR3 is given with its conserved first and last residue. Each record gives: V gene, clone size, D gene, J gene, CDR3 protein, CDR3 DNA. A D gene is named only where the DNA matches it firmly. Rows may omit the clone size; those that give it use once, few, many or a size class.

TRBV10-3	many	TRBD2	TRBJ2-3	CAIRGTSGGALDTQYF	TGTGCCATCAGGGGAACTAGCGGGGGAGCACTAGATACGCAGTATTTT
TRBV9	many	TRBD1	TRBJ2-1	CASTRGDRGSYNEQFF	TGTGCCAGCACCAGAGGGGACAGGGGATCCTACAATGAGCAGTTCTTC
TRBV15	many	NA	TRBJ2-7	CATSRVAAYEQYF	TGTGCCACCAGCAGAGTCGCAGCCTACGAGCAGTACTTC
TRBV7-2	many	NA	TRBJ1-5	CASSSEPPGEGGKPQHF	TGTGCCAGCAGCTCCGAACCCCCCGGGGAAGGGGGGAAGCCCCAGCATTTT
TRBV7-2	many	NA	TRBJ2-1	CASSTLTREQFF	TGTGCCAGCAGCACCCTGACCAGAGAGCAGTTCTTC
TRBV7-2	few	NA	TRBJ2-6	CASSPWDLSGANVLTF	TGTGCCAGCAGCCCCTGGGACCTCTCTGGGGCCAACGTCCTGACTTTC
TRBV27	many	NA	TRBJ1-6	CASSPSTTAFSSPLHF	TGTGCCAGCAGTCCCTCGACGACAGCTTTTAGCTCACCCCTCCACTTT
TRBV19	many	NA	TRBJ2-6	CASSTPFSGANVLTF	TGTGCCAGTAGTACTCCGTTCTCTGGGGCCAACGTCCTGACTTTC
TRBV29-1	many	NA	TRBJ1-5	CSVGGREGQPQHF	TGCAGCGTGGGTGGGAGGGAGGGTCAGCCCCAGCATTTT
TRBV7-8	many	NA	TRBJ2-7	CASSFLAYEQYF	TGTGCCAGCAGCTTTCTCGCATACGAGCAGTACTTC
TRBV27	many	TRBD1	TRBJ2-2	CASSPTGSGELFF	TGTGCCAGCAGCCCGACAGGGTCCGGGGAGCTGTTTTTT
TRBV28	many	NA	TRBJ1-5	CAAGPSLNQPQHF	TGTGCCGCCGGGCCGAGCCTGAATCAGCCCCAGCATTTT
TRBV6-1	many	NA	TRBJ1-4	CASSEWGGTNEKLFF	TGTGCCAGCAGTGAATGGGGGGGAACTAATGAAAAACTGTTTTTT
TRBV18	many	NA	TRBJ1-5	CASSVLPQTDNQPQHF	TGTGCCAGCTCAGTATTACCGCAGACAGACAATCAGCCCCAGCATTTT
TRBV13	many	TRBD1	TRBJ2-5	CASSSDRVTETQYF	TGTGCCAGCAGCTCGGACAGGGTGACGGAGACCCAGTACTTC
TRBV20-1	many	NA	TRBJ1-1	CSARVGAGTEAFF	TGCAGTGCTAGAGTGGGGGCAGGCACTGAAGCTTTCTTT
TRBV6-4	many	NA	TRBJ1-3	CASSGTSAGNTIYF	TGTGCCAGCAGTGGGACATCGGCTGGAAACACCATATATTTT
TRBV6-5	many	NA	TRBJ1-1	CASSSRTATEAFF	TGTGCCAGCAGTAGCCGGACAGCCACTGAAGCTTTCTTT
TRBV7-2	many	NA	TRBJ1-2	CASSLSLSNYGYTF	TGTGCCAGCAGCTTATCATTGAGTAACTATGGCTACACCTTC
TRBV27	many	NA	TRBJ1-5	CASSFSPRGQPQHF	TGTGCCAGCAGTTTCAGTCCCCGGGGCCAGCCCCAGCATTTT
TRBV30	many	NA	TRBJ1-1	CAWSAWGKDSLTEAFF	TGTGCCTGGAGTGCGTGGGGGAAGGATTCGCTGACTGAAGCTTTCTTT
TRBV5-6	many	NA	TRBJ2-7	CASSVGRRDEQYF	TGTGCCAGCAGCGTGGGAAGGCGAGACGAGCAGTACTTC
TRBV7-2	NA	NA	TRBJ2-5	CASSLSIGQTQYF	TGTGCCAGCAGCTTATCAATTGGCCAGACCCAGTACTTC
TRBV6-5	many	NA	TRBJ1-4	CASSYDQNEKLFF	TGTGCCAGCAGTTACGACCAGAATGAAAAACTGTTTTTT
TRBV7-6	many	TRBD1	TRBJ2-3	CASSSIPGQGTDTQYF	TGTGCCAGCAGCTCCATTCCGGGACAGGGGACAGATACGCAGTATTTT
TRBV6-4	many	TRBD1	TRBJ1-1	CASSRDRRGTEAFF	TGTGCCAGCAGTCGGGACAGACGGGGAACTGAAGCTTTCTTT
TRBV10-3	many	NA	TRBJ2-3	CASLRDRHTDTQYF	TGTGCCTCACTCCGGGACCGGCACACAGATACGCAGTATTTT
TRBV6-2/TRBV6-3	many	TRBD1	TRBJ2-2	CASSATGATGELFF	TGTGCCAGCAGTGCCACAGGGGCCACCGGGGAGCTGTTTTTT
TRBV6-1	many	NA	TRBJ1-1	CASSEARNTEAFF	TGTGCCAGCAGTGAAGCCAGGAACACTGAAGCTTTCTTT
TRBV6-2/TRBV6-3	many	TRBD1	TRBJ2-7	CATPGTGSSYEQYF	TGTGCCACCCCGGGGACAGGGAGCTCCTACGAGCAGTACTTC
TRBV27	many	NA	TRBJ1-5	CASSSDSRGNQPQHF	TGTGCCAGCAGTTCCGACAGTCGGGGCAATCAGCCCCAGCATTTT
TRBV6-1	many	TRBD1	TRBJ2-7	CASGPFRDSFTEQYF	TGTGCCAGCGGACCTTTTAGGGACAGCTTCACCGAGCAGTACTTC
TRBV7-9	many	NA	TRBJ1-2	CASSGFTGNGYTF	TGTGCCAGCAGCGGATTTACAGGGAACGGCTACACCTTC
TRBV7-2	many	TRBD1	TRBJ1-2	CASSPRTGPSGYTF	TGTGCCAGCAGCCCCCGGACAGGCCCTAGTGGCTACACCTTC
TRBV7-8	many	NA	TRBJ1-1	CASREGTEAFF	TGTGCCAGCAGGGAAGGGACTGAAGCTTTCTTT
TRBV5-1	many	NA	TRBJ2-3	CASSLKQSATDTQYF	TGCGCCAGCAGCCTTAAACAGAGTGCCACAGATACGCAGTATTTT
TRBV7-3	many	NA	TRBJ2-5	CASSLVVLGETQYF	TGTGCCAGCAGCTTAGTTGTACTCGGAGAGACCCAGTACTTC
TRBV18	many	NA	TRBJ2-1	CASSPPAVPPGRGFF	TGTGCCAGCTCACCACCGGCAGTACCCCCCGGCCGAGGTTTCTTC
TRBV11-2	many	NA	TRBJ1-1	CASSPINYHTEAFF	TGTGCCAGCAGCCCTATAAATTACCACACTGAAGCTTTCTTT
TRBV28	many	NA	TRBJ1-5	CASSGQGRSNQPQHF	TGTGCCAGCAGTGGGCAGGGTAGAAGCAATCAGCCCCAGCATTTT
TRBV7-8	many	NA	TRBJ2-5	CASSLRAVQETQYF	TGTGCCAGCAGCTTACGGGCAGTACAAGAGACCCAGTACTTC
TRBV6-2/TRBV6-3	many	TRBD1	TRBJ1-5	CASGAMIVKTGRNQPQHF	TGTGCCAGCGGCGCCATGATAGTCAAGACAGGGCGCAATCAGCCCCAGCATTTT